One TCR beta chain is described in this entry. This sample was included in a study of T cell responses to AZD1222 COVID-19 vaccine. Repertoires were generated with immunoSEQ multiplex PCR, while TCRdb's copy carries only in-frame clones and drops some. The repertoire holds 90,000 to 120,000 clones, around nine tenths seen once, with 2.5% to 4% in the top ten. The TCR originated in an adult in good health. The material sequenced was peripheral blood, taken on day 0 of AZD1222 vaccination.

The CDR3 region is CASSLALGREKLFF. In DNA, the CDR3 is TGTGCCAGCAGCCTTGCATTGGGGCGCGAAAAACTGTTTTTT. V is TRBV7-9 and J is TRBJ1-4, with D possibly TRBD1 on 5 matching bases. This CDR3 contains 14 residues. V was cut by 5 bases and J by 8 bases, with 15 bases left in between. In germline, CDR1 is SEHNR, CDR2 FQNEAQ (reference sequence). Combining the CDR3 with reference TRBV7-9 and TRBJ1-4 gives the whole variable domain DTGVSQNPRHKITKRGQNVTFRCDPISEHNRLYWYRQTLGQGPEFLTYFQNEAQLEKSRLLSDRFSAERPKGSFSTLEIQRTEQGDSAMYLCASSLALGREKLFFGSGTQLSVL.